This TCR beta chain was identified in a study of T cells after yellow fever vaccination. The wider study: The SMART-Seq v4 Ultra Low Input method served to prepare the low-cell-number fractions.

Turning to this clonotype: What it recognizes is unknown.

UMIs were added to TCR cDNA along with a universal primer site when it was made by 5'RACE template switching. In TCRdb, the 5' RACE reads were re-called with MiXCR into one record per CDR3 protein. The profile covers about 260,000 distinct CDR3 sequences, with 13% appearing a single time and roughly 0.5% taken by the ten largest. Findings of the study overall: Abundant clonotypes from the bulk population could get into FACS-sorted repertoires as contaminants. Subsequent to the booster, the majority of primary-vaccination clones reappeared (around 97% CD4, 85% to 90% CD8).

This TCR was recovered from a man between 25 and 39 years old who received the YFV17D yellow fever vaccine. Sequencing used CD4+ T cells sorted from PBMCs, obtained 45 days after the yellow fever booster vaccination.

The CDR3 reads CASNRQTGTGGSYEQYF. The CDR3 coding sequence is TGTGCCAGCAATCGCCAAACCGGGACAGGGGGTTCCTACGAGCAGTACTTC. The gene calls are TRBV28 and TRBJ2-7, with TRBD1 matching over 11 bases. Germline V gene lookup returns CDR1 MDHEN and CDR2 SYDVKM. CDR3 length: 17 residues. J was trimmed by 1 base and V by 7 bases; bases with no gene match: 12.